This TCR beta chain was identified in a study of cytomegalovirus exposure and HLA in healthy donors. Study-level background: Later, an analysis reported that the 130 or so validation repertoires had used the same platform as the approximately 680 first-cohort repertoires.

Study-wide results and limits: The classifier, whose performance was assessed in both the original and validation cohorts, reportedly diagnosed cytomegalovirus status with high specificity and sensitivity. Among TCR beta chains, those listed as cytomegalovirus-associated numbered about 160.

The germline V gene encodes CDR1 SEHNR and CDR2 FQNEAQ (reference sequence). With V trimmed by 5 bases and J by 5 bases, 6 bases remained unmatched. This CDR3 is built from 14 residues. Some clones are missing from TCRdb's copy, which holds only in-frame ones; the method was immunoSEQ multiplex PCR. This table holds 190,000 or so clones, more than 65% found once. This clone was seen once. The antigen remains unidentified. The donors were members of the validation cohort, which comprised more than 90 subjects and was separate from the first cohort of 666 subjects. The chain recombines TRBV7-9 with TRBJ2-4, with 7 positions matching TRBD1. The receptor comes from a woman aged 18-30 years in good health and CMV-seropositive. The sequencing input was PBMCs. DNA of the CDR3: TGTGCCAGCAGCAAAGGGGGCGGTGAAAACATTCAGTACTTC. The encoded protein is CASSKGGGENIQYF.